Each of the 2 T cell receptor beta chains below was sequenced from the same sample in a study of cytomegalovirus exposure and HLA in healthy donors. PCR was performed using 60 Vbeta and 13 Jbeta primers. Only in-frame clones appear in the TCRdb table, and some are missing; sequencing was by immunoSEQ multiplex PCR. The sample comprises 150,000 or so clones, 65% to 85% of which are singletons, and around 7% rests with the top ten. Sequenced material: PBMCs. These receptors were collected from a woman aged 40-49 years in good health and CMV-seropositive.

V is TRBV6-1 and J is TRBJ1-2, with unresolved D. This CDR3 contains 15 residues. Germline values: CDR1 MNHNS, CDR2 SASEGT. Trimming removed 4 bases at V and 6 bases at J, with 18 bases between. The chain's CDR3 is CASSARFPAADGYTF. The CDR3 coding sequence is TGTGCCAGCAGTGCCCGTTTCCCGGCGGCTGATGGCTACACCTTC.

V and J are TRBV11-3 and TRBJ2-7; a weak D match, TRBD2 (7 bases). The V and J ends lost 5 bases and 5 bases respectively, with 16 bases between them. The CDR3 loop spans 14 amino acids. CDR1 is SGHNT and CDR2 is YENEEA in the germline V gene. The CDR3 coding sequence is TGTGCCAGCAGCCCCGGGGGGCAGGTGGACGAGCAGTACTTC. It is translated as CASSPGGQVDEQYF.